This T cell receptor beta chain was identified in a study of radiation and T cells in renal cell carcinoma. Overall study context: Nephrectomy followed 15 Gy stereotactic body radiation by 4 weeks.

Profiled with immunoSEQ multiplex PCR; TCRdb holds only in-frame clones, not every one. The data show 150,000 or so clones, about 87% seen once. Regarding time point: baseline pretreatment blood. As for treatment: 15 Gy SBRT to primary tumor, nephrectomy 4 weeks later. Clear cell pathology was present in this patient's renal cell carcinoma. The receptor was derived from a woman aged 65 to 85 with renal cell carcinoma. Sequencing was performed on blood, taken from a patient whose treatment included radiotherapy and nephrectomy.

CDR3 sequence (DNA): TGCAGCGTAATCCAAGCGGGGGGGCCCGTAGATACGCAGTATTTT. Its translation is CSVIQAGGPVDTQYF. The chain couples TRBV29-1 to TRBJ2-3; TRBD2 agrees at 10 bases. The germline V gene encodes CDR1 SQVTM and CDR2 ANQGSEA. Unmatched junction bases numbered 11, after V lost 6 bases and J lost 5 bases. The CDR3 spans 15 residues.